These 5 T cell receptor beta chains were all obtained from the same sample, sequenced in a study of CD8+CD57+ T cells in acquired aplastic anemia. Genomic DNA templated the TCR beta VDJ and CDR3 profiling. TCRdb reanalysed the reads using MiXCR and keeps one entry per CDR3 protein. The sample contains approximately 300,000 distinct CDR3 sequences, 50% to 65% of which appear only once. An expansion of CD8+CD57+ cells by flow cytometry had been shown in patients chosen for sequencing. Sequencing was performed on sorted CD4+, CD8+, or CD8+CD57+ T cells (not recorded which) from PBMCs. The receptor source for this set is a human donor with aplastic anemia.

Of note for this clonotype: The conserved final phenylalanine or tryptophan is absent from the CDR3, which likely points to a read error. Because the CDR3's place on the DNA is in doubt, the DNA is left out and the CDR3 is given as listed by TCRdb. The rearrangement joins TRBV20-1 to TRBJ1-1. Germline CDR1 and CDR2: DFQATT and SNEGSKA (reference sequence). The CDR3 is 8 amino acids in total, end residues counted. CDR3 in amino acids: CSATPSAL.

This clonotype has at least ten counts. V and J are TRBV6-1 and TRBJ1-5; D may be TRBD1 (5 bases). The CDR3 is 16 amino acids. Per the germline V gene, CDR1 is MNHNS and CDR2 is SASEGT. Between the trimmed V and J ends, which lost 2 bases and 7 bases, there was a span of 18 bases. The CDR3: CASSEQIAGNGQPQHF. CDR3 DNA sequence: TGTGCCAGCAGTGAACAAATCGCAGGGAATGGGCAGCCCCAGCATTTT.

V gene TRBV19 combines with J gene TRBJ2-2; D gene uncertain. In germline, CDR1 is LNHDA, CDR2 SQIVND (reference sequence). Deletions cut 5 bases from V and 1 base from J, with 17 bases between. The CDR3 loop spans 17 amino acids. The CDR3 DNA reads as TGTGCCAGTAGTTCCACTCTGGCCGCTGAGAACACCGGGGAGCTGTTTTTT. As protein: CASSSTLAAENTGELFF.

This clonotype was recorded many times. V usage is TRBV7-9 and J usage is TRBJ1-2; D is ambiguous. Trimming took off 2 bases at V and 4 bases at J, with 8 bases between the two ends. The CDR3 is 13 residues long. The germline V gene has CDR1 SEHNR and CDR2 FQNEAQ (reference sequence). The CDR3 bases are TGTGCCAGCAGCTTAAACCACCGCTATGGCTACACCTTC. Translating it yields CASSLNHRYGYTF.

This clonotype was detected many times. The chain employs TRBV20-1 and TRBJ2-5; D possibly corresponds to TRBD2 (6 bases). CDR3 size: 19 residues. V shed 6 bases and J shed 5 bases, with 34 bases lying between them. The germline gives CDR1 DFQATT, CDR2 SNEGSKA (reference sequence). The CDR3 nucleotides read TGCAGTGCCTCCCTTTTTCGGGCACCCTATGGGGAGGTCATGGAGACCCAGTACTTC. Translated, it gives CSASLFRAPYGEVMETQYF.